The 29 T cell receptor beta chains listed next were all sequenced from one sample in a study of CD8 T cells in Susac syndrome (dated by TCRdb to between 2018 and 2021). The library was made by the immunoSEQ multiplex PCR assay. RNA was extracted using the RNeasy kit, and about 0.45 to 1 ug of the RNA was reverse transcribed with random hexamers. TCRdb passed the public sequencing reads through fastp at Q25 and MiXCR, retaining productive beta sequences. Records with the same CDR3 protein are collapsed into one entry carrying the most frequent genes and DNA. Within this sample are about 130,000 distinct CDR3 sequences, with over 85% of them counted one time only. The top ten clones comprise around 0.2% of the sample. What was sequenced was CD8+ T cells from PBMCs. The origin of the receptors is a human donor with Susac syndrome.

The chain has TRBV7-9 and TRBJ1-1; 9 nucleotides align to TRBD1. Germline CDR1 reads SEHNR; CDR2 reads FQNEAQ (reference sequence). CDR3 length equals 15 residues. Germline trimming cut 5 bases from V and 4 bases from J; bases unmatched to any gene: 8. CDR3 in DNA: TGTGCCAGCAGCCCGAAACAGGGGGCGTCCACTGAAGCTTTCTTT. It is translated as CASSPKQGASTEAFF.

CDR3 region: CASSLGLLNEQFF. In DNA form, the CDR3 reads TGTGCCAGCAGTTTGGGACTACTAAATGAGCAGTTCTTC. The chain combines TRBV6-5 with TRBJ2-1; 7 bases match TRBD2. The CDR3 covers 13 residues. Germline CDR1 is MNHEY and CDR2 is SVGAGI. With V trimmed by 4 bases and J by 7 bases, 4 bases remained unmatched.

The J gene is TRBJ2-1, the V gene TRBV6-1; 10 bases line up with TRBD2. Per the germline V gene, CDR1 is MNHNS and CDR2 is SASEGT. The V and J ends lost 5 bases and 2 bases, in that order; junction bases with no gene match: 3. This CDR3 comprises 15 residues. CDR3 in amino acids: CASSSLAGTYNEQFF. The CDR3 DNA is TGTGCCAGCAGTTCACTAGCGGGAACCTACAATGAGCAGTTCTTC.

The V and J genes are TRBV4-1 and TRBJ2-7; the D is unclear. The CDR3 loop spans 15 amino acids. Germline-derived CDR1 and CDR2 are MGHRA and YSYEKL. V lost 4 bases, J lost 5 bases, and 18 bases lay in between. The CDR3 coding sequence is TGCGCCAGCAGCCCCCTCGGACCGCGTTTGGACGAGCAGTACTTC. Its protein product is CASSPLGPRLDEQYF.

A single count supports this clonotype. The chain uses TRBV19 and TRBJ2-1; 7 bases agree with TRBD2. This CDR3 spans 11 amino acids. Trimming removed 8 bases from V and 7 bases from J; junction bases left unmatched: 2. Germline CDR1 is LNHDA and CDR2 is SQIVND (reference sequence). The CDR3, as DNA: TGTGCCAGTTGGGAGGGGAATGAGCAGTTCTTC. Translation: CASWEGNEQFF.

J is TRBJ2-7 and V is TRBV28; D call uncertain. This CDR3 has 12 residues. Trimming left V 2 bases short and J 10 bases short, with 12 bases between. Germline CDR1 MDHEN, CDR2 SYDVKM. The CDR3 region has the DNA TGTGCCAGCAGTTTAGACCGGGTTTATCAGTACTTC. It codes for CASSLDRVYQYF.

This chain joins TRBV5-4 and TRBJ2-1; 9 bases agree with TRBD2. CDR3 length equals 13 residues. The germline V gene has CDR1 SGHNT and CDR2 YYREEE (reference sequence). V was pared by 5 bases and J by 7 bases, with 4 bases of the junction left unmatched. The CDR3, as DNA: TGTGCCAGCAGTGGCGGGGGGGCGAATGAGCAGTTCTTC. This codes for CASSGGGANEQFF.

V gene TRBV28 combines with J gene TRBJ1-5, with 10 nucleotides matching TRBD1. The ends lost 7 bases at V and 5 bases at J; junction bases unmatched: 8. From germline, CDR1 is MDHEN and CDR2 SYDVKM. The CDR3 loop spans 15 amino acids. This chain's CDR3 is CASNPGQGPDQPQHF. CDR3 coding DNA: TGTGCCAGCAATCCGGGACAGGGGCCGGATCAGCCCCAGCATTTT.

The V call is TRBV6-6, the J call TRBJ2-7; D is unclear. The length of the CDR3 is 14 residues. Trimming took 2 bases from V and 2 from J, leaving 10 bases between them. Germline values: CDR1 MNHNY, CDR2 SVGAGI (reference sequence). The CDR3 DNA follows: TGTGCCAGCAGTTACGCCGGCCAGGCCTACGAGCAGTACTTC. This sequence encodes CASSYAGQAYEQYF.

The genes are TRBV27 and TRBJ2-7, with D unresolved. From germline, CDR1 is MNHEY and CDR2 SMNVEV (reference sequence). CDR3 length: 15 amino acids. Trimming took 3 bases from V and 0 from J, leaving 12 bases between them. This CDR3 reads CASSFQQLPSYEQYF. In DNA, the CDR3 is TGTGCCAGCAGTTTTCAACAGCTGCCCTCCTACGAGCAGTACTTC.

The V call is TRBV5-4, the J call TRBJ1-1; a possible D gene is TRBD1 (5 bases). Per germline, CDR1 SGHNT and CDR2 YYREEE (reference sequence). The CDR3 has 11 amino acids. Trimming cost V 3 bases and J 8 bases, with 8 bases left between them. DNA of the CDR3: TGTGCCAGCAGCTACGGACAAGAAGCTTTCTTT. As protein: CASSYGQEAFF.

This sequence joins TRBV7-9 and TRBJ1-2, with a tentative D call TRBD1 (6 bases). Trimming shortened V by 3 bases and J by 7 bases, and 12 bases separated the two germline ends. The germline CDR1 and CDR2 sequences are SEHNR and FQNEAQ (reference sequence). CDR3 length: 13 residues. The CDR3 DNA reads TGTGCCAGCAGCTTGGGGGGGCCGGGTGGCTACACCTTC. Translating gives CASSLGGPGGYTF.

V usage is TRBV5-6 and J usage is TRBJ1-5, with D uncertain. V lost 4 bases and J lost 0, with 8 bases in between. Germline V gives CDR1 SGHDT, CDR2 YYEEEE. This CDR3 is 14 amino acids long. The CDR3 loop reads CASSPGYSNQPQHF. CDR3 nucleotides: TGTGCCAGCAGCCCGGGTTATAGCAATCAGCCCCAGCATTTT.

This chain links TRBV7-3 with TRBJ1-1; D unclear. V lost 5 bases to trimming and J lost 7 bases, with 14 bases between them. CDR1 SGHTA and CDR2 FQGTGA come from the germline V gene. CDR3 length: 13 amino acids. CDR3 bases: TGTGCCAGCAGCCCCGTCGCTTCGAGTGAAGCTTTCTTT. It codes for CASSPVASSEAFF.

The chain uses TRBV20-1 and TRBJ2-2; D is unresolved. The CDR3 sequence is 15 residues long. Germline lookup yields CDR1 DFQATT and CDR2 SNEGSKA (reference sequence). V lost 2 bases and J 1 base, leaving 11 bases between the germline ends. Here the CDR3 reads CSARPLTGNTGELFF. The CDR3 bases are TGCAGTGCTAGACCCTTGACTGGGAACACCGGGGAGCTGTTTTTT.

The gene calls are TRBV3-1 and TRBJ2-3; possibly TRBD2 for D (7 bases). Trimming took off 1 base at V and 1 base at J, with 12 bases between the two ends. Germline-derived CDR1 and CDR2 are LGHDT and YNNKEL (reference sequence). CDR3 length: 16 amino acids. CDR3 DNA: TGTGCCAGCAGCCAAGGGGGGGGGCTTGGCACAGATACGCAGTATTTT. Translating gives CASSQGGGLGTDTQYF.

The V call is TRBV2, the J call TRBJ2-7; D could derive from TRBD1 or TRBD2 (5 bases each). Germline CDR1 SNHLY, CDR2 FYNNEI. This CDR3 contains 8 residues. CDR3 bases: TGTGCCAGCAGCGGGACGATGGTC. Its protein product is CASSGTMV.

The CDR3 loop is CATSRDDGRAEKLFF. The CDR3, as DNA: TGTGCCACCAGCAGAGATGACGGCAGGGCTGAAAAACTGTTTTTT. The rearrangement joins TRBV15 to TRBJ1-4; TRBD1 might be the D (5 bases). With 0 bases removed from V and 7 bases from J, the gap between germline ends came to 12 bases. This CDR3 comprises 15 residues. The germline CDR1 and CDR2 sequences are LNHNV and YYDKDF (reference sequence).

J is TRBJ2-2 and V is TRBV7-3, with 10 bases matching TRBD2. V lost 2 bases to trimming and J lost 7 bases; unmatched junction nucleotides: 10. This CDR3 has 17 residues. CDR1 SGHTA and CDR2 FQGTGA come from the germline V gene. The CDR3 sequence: CASSLGASGGLSGELFF. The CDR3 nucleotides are TGTGCCAGCAGCTTAGGGGCTAGCGGGGGCCTGAGCGGGGAGCTGTTTTTT.

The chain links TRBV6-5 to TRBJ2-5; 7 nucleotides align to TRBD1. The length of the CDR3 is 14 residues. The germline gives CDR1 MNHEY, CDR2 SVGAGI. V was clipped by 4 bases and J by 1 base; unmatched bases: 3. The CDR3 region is CASSSPGGQETQYF. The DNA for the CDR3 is TGTGCCAGCAGTTCTCCAGGGGGCCAAGAGACCCAGTACTTC.

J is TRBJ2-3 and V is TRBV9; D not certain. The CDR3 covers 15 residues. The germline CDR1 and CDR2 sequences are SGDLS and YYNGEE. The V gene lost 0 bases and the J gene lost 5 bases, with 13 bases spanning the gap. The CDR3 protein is CASSVEGPIEDTQYF. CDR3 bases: TGTGCCAGCAGCGTAGAGGGCCCTATAGAAGATACGCAGTATTTT.

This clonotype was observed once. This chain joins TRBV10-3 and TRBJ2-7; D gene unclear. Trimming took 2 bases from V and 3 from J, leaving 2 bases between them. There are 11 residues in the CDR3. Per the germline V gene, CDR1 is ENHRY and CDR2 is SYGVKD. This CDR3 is CAISEDYEQYF. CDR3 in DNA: TGTGCCATCAGTGAGGACTACGAGCAGTACTTC.

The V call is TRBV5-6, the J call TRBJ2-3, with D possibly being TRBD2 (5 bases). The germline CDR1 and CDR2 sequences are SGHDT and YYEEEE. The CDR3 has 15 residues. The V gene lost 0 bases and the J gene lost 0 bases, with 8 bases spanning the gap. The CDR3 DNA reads TGTGCCAGCAGCTTGGGTCGGGGTAGCACAGATACGCAGTATTTT. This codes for CASSLGRGSTDTQYF.

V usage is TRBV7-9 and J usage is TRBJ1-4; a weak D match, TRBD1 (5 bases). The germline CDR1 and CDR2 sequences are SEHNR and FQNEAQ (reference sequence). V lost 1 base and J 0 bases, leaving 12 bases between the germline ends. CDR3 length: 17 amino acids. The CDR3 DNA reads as TGTGCCAGCAGCTTAGAGTTCGGGGCCTCAACTAATGAAAAACTGTTTTTT. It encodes CASSLEFGASTNEKLFF. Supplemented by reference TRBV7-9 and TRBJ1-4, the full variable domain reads DTGVSQNPRHKITKRGQNVTFRCDPISEHNRLYWYRQTLGQGPEFLTYFQNEAQLEKSRLLSDRFSAERPKGSFSTLEIQRTEQGDSAMYLCASSLEFGASTNEKLFFGSGTQLSVL.

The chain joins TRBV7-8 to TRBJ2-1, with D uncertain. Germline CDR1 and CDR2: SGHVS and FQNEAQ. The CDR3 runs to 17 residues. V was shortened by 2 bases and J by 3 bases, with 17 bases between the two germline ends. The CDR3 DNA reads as TGTGCCAGCAGCTTATATCTTATTTCCGCCGGCTACAATGAGCAGTTCTTC. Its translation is CASSLYLISAGYNEQFF.

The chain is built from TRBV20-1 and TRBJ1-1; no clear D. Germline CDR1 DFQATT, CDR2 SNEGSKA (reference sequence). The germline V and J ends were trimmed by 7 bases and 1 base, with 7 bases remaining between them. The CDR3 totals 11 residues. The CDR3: CSVKANTEAFF. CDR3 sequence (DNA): TGCAGTGTAAAGGCGAACACTGAAGCTTTCTTT.

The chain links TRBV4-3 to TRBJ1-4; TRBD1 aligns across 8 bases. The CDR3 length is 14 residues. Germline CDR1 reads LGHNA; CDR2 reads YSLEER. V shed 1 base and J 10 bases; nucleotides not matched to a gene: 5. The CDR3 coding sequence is TGCGCCAGCAGCCAAGTTGGACAGGGTGCAAAACTGTTTTTT. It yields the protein CASSQVGQGAKLFF.

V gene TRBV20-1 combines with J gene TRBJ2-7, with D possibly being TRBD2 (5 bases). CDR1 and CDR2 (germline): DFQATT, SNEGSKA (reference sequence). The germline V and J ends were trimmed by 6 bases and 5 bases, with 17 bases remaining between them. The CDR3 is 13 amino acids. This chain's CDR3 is CSAGEDLVDEQYF. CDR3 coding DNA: TGCAGTGCAGGAGAGGACTTGGTCGACGAGCAGTACTTC.

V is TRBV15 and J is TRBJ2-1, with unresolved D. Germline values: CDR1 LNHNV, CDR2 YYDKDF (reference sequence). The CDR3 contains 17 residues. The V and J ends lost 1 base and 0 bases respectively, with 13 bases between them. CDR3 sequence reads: CATSRARVLSSYNEQFF. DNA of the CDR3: TGTGCCACCAGCAGAGCTCGGGTGCTAAGCTCCTACAATGAGCAGTTCTTC.